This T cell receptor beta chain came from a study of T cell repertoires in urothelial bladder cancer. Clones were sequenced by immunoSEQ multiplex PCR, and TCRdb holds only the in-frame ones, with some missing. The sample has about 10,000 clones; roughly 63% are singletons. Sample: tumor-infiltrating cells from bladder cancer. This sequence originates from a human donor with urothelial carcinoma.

CDR3 in DNA: TGTGCCAGTAGTATACTCCGGGGGTCGGGCGGCACAGATACGCAGTATTTT. It is translated as CASSILRGSGGTDTQYF. This rearrangement joins TRBV19 to TRBJ2-3, with a weak D call TRBD2 (6 bases). The CDR3 spans 17 residues. With 2 bases removed from V and 1 base from J, the gap between germline ends came to 16 bases. The germline CDR1 and CDR2 sequences are LNHDA and SQIVND (reference sequence).